Listed below are T cell receptor beta chains from one sample, sequenced in a study of human T cells and chemical hapten exposure. MiXCR, run by TCRdb on the RACE reads, gives a single entry per CDR3 protein. The sample includes some 44,000 distinct CDR3 sequences, around 10% seen only once; the top ten take about 15%. Sequenced here: whole blood, sampled in connection with sensitization to the hapten diphenylcyclopropenone (DPC). The receptors come from a woman aged 40-49 years with alopecia areata. Some clones in this sample may be carry-over from other donors' samples. The CDR3 runs from the conserved cysteine through the conserved F or W. A D gene is named only where the DNA matches it firmly. Clone size is shown for a subset of rows, as once, few, many or a class of expanded clone.

V: TRBV7-9; size: many; D: TRBD1; J: TRBJ2-1; CDR3: CASSPRQGPYNEQFF; DNA: TGTGCCAGCAGCCCCAGACAGGGGCCGTACAATGAGCAGTTCTTC
V: TRBV12-3/TRBV12-4; size: many; D: -; J: TRBJ2-2; CDR3: CASSSPGHNQNTGELFF; DNA: TGTGCCAGCAGTTCGCCGGGACATAACCAGAACACCGGGGAGCTGTTTTTT
V: TRBV15; size: many; D: TRBD2; J: TRBJ2-7; CDR3: CATSRGGGPYEQYF; DNA: TGTGCCACCAGCAGAGGCGGGGGGCCCTACGAGCAGTACTTC
V: TRBV25-1; size: many; D: TRBD1; J: TRBJ1-4; CDR3: CASGTRQGLNEKLFF; DNA: TGTGCCAGCGGGACCCGACAGGGCCTTAATGAAAAACTGTTTTTT
V: TRBV3-1; size: many; D: -; J: TRBJ2-3; CDR3: CASTPGGDTQYF; DNA: TGTGCCAGCACTCCAGGCGGAGATACGCAGTATTTT
V: TRBV3-1; size: many; D: -; J: TRBJ2-3; CDR3: CASSQRGVRSTDTQYF; DNA: TGTGCCAGCAGCCAAAGAGGTGTCCGTAGCACAGATACGCAGTATTTT
V: TRBV20-1; size: many; D: TRBD2; J: TRBJ2-7; CDR3: CSAPRPPVAGVTYEQYF; DNA: TGCAGTGCTCCCCGTCCCCCCGTAGCGGGGGTGACCTACGAGCAGTACTTC
V: TRBV3-1; size: few; D: -; J: TRBJ1-6; CDR3: CASSQATGALHF; DNA: TGTGCCAGCAGCCAAGCGACCGGGGCCCTCCACTTT
V: TRBV3-1; size: few; D: -; J: TRBJ1-5; CDR3: CASSQRKGGDIHF; DNA: TGTGCCAGCAGCCAACGTAAGGGGGGGGATATACATTTT
V: TRBV20-1; size: few; D: -; J: TRBJ2-2; CDR3: CSARMGSGAGELFF; DNA: TGCAGTGCTAGAATGGGGTCTGGGGCCGGGGAGCTGTTTTTT
V: TRBV5-1; size: few; D: -; J: TRBJ2-3; CDR3: CASSPGETDTQYF; DNA: TGCGCCAGCAGTCCAGGGGAAACAGATACGCAGTATTTT
V: TRBV29-1; size: -; D: TRBD1; J: TRBJ2-1; CDR3: CSVATSGTDYNEQFF; DNA: TGCAGCGTCGCGACCTCCGGGACAGATTACAATGAGCAGTTCTTC
V: TRBV20-1; size: -; D: -; J: TRBJ1-1; CDR3: CSAPQSGNTEAFF; DNA: TGCAGTGCTCCCCAATCGGGGAACACTGAAGCTTTCTTT
V: TRBV6-5; size: -; D: TRBD1; J: TRBJ1-4; CDR3: CASSPLGQGRKKLFF; DNA: TGTGCCAGCAGTCCCCTGGGACAGGGGCGAAAAAAACTGTTTTTT
V: TRBV3-1; size: many; D: -; J: TRBJ1-1; CDR3: CASSQDHRNTEAFF; DNA: TGTGCCAGCAGCCAAGACCACAGGAACACTGAAGCTTTCTTT
V: TRBV5-6; size: many; D: -; J: TRBJ2-3; CDR3: CASSLPGPADTQYF; DNA: TGTGCCAGCAGCTTGCCAGGACCTGCAGATACGCAGTATTTT
V: TRBV7-2; size: many; D: -; J: TRBJ2-2; CDR3: CASSFGTLTGELFF; DNA: TGTGCCAGCAGCTTTGGGACTCTCACCGGGGAGCTGTTTTTT
V: TRBV30; size: -; D: TRBD2; J: TRBJ2-3; CDR3: CAWSAPGTIQQYF; DNA: TGTGCCTGGAGTGCTCCCGGGACTATACAACAGTATTTT
V: TRBV5-1; size: -; D: -; J: TRBJ1-1; CDR3: CASSLGDVATEAFF; DNA: TGCGCCAGCAGCTTAGGGGATGTGGCCACTGAAGCTTTCTTT
V: TRBV14; size: many; D: -; J: TRBJ2-2; CDR3: CASSQARSSGELFF; DNA: TGTGCCAGCAGCCAAGCCCGGAGTTCCGGGGAGCTGTTTTTT
V: TRBV28; size: once; D: -; J: TRBJ1-2; CDR3: CAGGSDYGYTF; DNA: TGTGCCGGGGGGTCTGACTATGGCTACACCTTC
V: TRBV6-2/TRBV6-3; size: -; D: -; J: TRBJ2-5; CDR3: CASSYSGPGETQYF; DNA: TGTGCCAGCAGTTACTCCGGACCGGGGGAGACCCAGTACTTC
V: TRBV19; size: few; D: TRBD1; J: TRBJ1-5; CDR3: CATTDRGNQPQHF; DNA: TGTGCCACCACGGACAGGGGCAATCAGCCCCAGCATTTT
V: TRBV28; size: few; D: TRBD1; J: TRBJ1-2; CDR3: CASGTGGNYGYTF; DNA: TGTGCCAGCGGGACAGGGGGGAACTATGGCTACACCTTC
V: TRBV7-8; size: many; D: -; J: TRBJ2-3; CDR3: CASSPGQSTDTQYF; DNA: TGTGCCAGCAGCCCCGGACAGAGCACAGATACGCAGTATTTT